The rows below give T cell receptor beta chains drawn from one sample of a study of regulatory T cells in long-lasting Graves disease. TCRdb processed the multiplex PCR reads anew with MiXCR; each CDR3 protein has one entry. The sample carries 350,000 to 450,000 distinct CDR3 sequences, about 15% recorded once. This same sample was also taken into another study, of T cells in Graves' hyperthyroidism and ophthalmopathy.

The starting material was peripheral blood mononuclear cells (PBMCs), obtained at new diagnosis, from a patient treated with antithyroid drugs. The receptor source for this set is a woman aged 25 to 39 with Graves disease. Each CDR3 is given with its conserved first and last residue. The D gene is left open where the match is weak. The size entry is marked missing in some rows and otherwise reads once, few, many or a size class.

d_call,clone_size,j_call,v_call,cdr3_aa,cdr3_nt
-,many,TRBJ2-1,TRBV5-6,CASSLALSTYNEQFF,TGTGCCAGCAGCTTGGCCCTAAGTACCTACAATGAGCAGTTCTTC
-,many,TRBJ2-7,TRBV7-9,CASSSKDGSEYEQYF,TGTGCCAGCAGCTCGAAAGACGGATCGGAGTATGAGCAGTACTTC
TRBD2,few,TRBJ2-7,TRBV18,CASSPPGIGGSLYEQYF,TGTGCCAGCTCACCACCCGGGATTGGCGGGAGCCTGTACGAGCAGTACTTC
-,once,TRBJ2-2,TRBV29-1,CSVDPTNTGELFF,TGCAGCGTTGACCCCACAAACACCGGGGAGCTGTTTTTT
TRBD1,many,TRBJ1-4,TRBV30,CAWRDRSNEKLFF,TGTGCCTGGCGGGACAGATCTAATGAAAAACTGTTTTTT
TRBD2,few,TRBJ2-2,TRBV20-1,CSARLAGSGELFF,TGCAGTGCTAGACTAGCGGGATCCGGGGAGCTGTTTTTT
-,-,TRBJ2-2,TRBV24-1,CATSDTAGNTGELFF,TGTGCCACCAGTGATACAGCGGGGAACACCGGGGAGCTGTTTTTT
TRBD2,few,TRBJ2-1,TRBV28,CASTDRLAGQGNEQFF,TGTGCCAGCACGGACCGCCTAGCGGGCCAGGGGAATGAGCAGTTCTTC
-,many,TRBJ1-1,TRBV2,CASSEGRERGEAFF,TGTGCCAGCAGTGAAGGGAGGGAAAGGGGAGAAGCTTTCTTT
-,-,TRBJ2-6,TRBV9,CASTTPGAGANVLTF,TGTGCCAGCACCACTCCCGGGGCTGGGGCCAACGTCCTGACTTTC